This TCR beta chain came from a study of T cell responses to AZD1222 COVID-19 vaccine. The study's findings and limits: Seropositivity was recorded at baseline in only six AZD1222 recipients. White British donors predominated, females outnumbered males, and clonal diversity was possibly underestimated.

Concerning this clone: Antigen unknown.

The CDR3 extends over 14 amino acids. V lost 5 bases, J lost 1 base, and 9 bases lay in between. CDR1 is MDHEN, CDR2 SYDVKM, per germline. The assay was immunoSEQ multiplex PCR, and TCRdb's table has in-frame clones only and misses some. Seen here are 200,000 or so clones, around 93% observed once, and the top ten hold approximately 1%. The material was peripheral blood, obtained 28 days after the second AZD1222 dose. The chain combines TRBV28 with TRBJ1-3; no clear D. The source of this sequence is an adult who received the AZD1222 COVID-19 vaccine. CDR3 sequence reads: CASSPGRSGNTIYF. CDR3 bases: TGTGCCAGCAGTCCCGGGAGATCTGGAAACACCATATATTTT.